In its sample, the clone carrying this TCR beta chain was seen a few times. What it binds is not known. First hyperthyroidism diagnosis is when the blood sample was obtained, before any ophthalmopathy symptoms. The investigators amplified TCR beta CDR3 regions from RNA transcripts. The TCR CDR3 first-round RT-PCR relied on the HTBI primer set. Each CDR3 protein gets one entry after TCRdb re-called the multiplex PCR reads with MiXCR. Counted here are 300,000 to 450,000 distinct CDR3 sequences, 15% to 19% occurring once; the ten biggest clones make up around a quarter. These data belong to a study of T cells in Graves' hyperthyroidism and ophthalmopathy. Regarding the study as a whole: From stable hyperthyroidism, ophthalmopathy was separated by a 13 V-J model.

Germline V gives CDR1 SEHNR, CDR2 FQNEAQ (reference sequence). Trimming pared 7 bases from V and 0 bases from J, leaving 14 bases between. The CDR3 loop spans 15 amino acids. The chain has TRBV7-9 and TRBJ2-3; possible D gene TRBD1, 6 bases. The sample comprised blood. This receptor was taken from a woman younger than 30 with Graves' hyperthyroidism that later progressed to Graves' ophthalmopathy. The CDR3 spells CASTPGTLSTDTQYF. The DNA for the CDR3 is TGTGCCAGCACTCCGGGGACACTTAGCACAGATACGCAGTATTTT.